One and the same sample provided the 10 T cell receptor beta chains below, sequenced in a study of vaccination effects on CD4 cells after COVID-19. Repertoires were generated with immunoSEQ multiplex PCR, while TCRdb's copy carries only in-frame clones and drops some. Of around 49,000 clones listed, roughly 70% are singletons. Their recognized antigens are unknown. Ahead of sequencing, the ViraFEST assay grew antigen-specific CD4+ T cells using viral peptide pools. Subsequent to a culture period of more than 8 days, CD4+ T cells were isolated. According to PCR results, the person was infected with SARS-CoV-2 between March and December 2020. Sequenced here: CD4+ T cells from PBMCs cultured with a peptide pool, sampled before COVID-19 vaccination. These receptors were obtained from a human donor who had a prior SARS-CoV-2 infection.

This clone has only a few counts. V gene TRBV18 combines with J gene TRBJ2-1; 7 positions agree with TRBD2. Losses at the gene ends were 2 bases for V and 5 bases for J; bases not matched to a gene: 12. CDR1 and CDR2 from the germline V gene are KGHSH and LQKENI. The CDR3 is 17 amino acids. CDR3 loop: CASSPRASGTYNNEQFF. In nucleotides, the CDR3 is TGTGCCAGCTCACCAAGGGCTAGCGGAACCTATAACAATGAGCAGTTCTTC.

The V gene is TRBV15, the J gene TRBJ2-6; possibly TRBD1 for D (5 bases). Trimming took off 1 base at V and 2 bases at J, with 6 bases between the two ends. Germline V lookup: CDR1 LNHNV, CDR2 YYDKDF (reference sequence). The CDR3 has 15 residues. The CDR3 coding sequence is TGTGCCACCAGCAGAGTCAGGGCTGGGGCCAACGTCCTGACTTTC. It encodes CATSRVRAGANVLTF.

V gene TRBV11-2 combines with J gene TRBJ2-5; 10 nucleotides agree with TRBD2. The CDR3 spans 16 residues. J gave up 5 bases and V 0 bases, and 6 bases lay outside the gene matches. CDR1 SGHAT and CDR2 FQNNGV come from the germline V gene. In nucleotides, the CDR3 is TGTGCCAGCAGCTTAGAGGCTAGCGGGGGCTGGGAGACCCAGTACTTC. This sequence encodes CASSLEASGGWETQYF.

The sample holds a few counts of this clone. V gene TRBV15 combines with J gene TRBJ1-2; a weak D match, TRBD1 (6 bases). Germline loops: CDR1 LNHNV, CDR2 YYDKDF (reference sequence). With 0 bases removed from V and 0 bases from J, the gap between germline ends came to 17 bases. The CDR3 contains 18 residues. The CDR3 here is CATSRDRGSSEANYGYTF. CDR3 nucleotide sequence: TGTGCCACCAGCAGAGATAGGGGGTCTTCCGAAGCTAACTATGGCTACACCTTC.

The V and J genes are TRBV5-1 and TRBJ1-2; no reliable D call. Germline V gene lookup returns CDR1 SGHRS and CDR2 YFSETQ. There are 14 residues in the CDR3. V gave up 0 bases and J gave up 4 bases, with 10 bases separating them. Here the CDR3 reads CASSLDPGLYGYTF. DNA for the CDR3: TGCGCCAGCAGCTTGGATCCGGGTCTCTATGGCTACACCTTC.

CDR3 DNA sequence: TGTGCCAGCAGCTTGGCAGAGACCCAGTACTTC. Its translation is CASSLAETQYF. The chain has TRBV5-4 and TRBJ2-5; D uncertain. Looked up from germline, CDR1 is SGHNT and CDR2 is YYREEE (reference sequence). The CDR3 loop spans 11 amino acids. Trimming took 0 bases from V and 4 from J, leaving 1 base between them.

This clone was recorded once. The chain combines TRBV6-1 with TRBJ1-1; D unresolved. The V gene's germline CDR1 is MNHNS and CDR2 SASEGT. V lost 3 bases to trimming and J lost 2 bases, with 22 bases between them. The CDR3 runs 18 residues. The CDR3 region has the DNA TGTGCCAGCAGTGAGGTGCCCATACAAGCAGAGATAAACACTGAAGCTTTCTTT. It is translated as CASSEVPIQAEINTEAFF.

This clone was recorded at least ten times. The V and J genes are TRBV11-2 and TRBJ1-6; D is unresolved. V lost 3 bases, J lost 7 bases, and 10 bases lay in between. The CDR3 loop spans 14 amino acids. The V gene's germline CDR1 is SGHAT and CDR2 FQNNGV. For the CDR3, the DNA is TGTGCCAGCAGCTTTCGAGGAAGGAATTCACCCCTCCACTTT. Encoded protein: CASSFRGRNSPLHF.

This chain uses TRBV3-1 (or the pseudogene TRBV3-2) with TRBJ1-4; 7 bases match TRBD1. V dropped 0 bases and J dropped 4; count of bases not matched to a gene: 11. The CDR3 is 18 amino acids. The germline V gene encodes CDR1 LGHDT and CDR2 YNNKEL (reference sequence). The chain's CDR3 is CASSQDEWRGQGNEKLFF. The CDR3 region has the DNA TGTGCCAGCAGCCAAGATGAGTGGAGGGGGCAGGGTAATGAAAAACTGTTTTTT.

V and J are TRBV6-2 or TRBV6-3 and TRBJ1-4, with no clear D. Per the germline V gene, CDR1 is MNHEY and CDR2 is SVGEGT. Trimming shortened V by 0 bases and J by 8 bases, and 7 bases separated the two germline ends. This CDR3 has 13 amino acids. CDR3 coding DNA: TGTGCCAGCAGTTACTCGACCCGAGAAAAACTGTTTTTT. Protein product: CASSYSTREKLFF.